This T cell receptor beta chain was documented in a study of T-cell reconstitution after alpha-beta-depleted transplantation in children. Library preparation (for TCRbeta) was performed with unique molecular identifiers. Via MiXCR, TCRdb re-called the PCR reads, giving one row per CDR3 protein. The data hold some 390,000 distinct CDR3 sequences, with around 21% observed a single time. This clonotype occurred many times. This CDR3 is 15 amino acids long. Trimming cost V 3 bases and J 0 bases, with 12 bases left between them. From germline, CDR1 is DFQATT and CDR2 SNEGSKA (reference sequence). Sequences were derived from PBMCs from the stem cell graft donor, sampled from the stem cell graft. The chain couples TRBV20-1 to TRBJ2-1; the D is unclear. This receptor was identified in a human donor who donated a stem cell graft to a child with acute myeloid leukemia. The CDR3 DNA sequence: TGCAGTGCTAGTTCGGGTGGCCCCTCCTACAATGAGCAGTTCTTC. This gives the protein CSASSGGPSYNEQFF.